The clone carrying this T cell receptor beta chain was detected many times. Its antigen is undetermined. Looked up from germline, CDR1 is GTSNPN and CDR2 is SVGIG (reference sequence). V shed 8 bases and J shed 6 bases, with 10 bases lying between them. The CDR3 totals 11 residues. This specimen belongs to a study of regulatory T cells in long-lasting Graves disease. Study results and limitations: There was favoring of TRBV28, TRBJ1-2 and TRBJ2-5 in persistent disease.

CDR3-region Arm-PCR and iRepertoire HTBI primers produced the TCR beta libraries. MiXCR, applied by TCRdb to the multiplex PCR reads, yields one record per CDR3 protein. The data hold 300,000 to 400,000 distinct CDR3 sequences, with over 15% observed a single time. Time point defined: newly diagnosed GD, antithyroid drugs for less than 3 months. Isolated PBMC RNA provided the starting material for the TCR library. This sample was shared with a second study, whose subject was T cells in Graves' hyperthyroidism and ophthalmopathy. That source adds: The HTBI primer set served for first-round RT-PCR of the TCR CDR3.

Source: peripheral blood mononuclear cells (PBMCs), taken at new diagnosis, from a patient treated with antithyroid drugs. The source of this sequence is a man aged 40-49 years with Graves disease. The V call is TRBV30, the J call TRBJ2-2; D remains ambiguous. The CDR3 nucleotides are TGTGCCCATTCTCCGGCCGGGGAGCTGTTTTTT. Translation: CAHSPAGELFF. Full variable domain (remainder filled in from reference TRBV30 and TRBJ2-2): SQTIHQWPATLVQPVGSPLSLECTVEGTSNPNLYWYRQAAGRGLQLLFYSVGIGQISSEVPQNLSASRPQDRQFILSSKKLLLSDSGFYLCAHSPAGELFFGEGSRLTVL.